The source of this T cell receptor (beta chain) is a study of shared clonotypes between healthy human individuals. Free of recent acute infections or vaccinations, the donors were healthy HIV-negative adults. Once extracted for a subset, genomic DNA was divided evenly among several immunoSEQ plates. In the authors' workflow: ImmunoSEQ only sent back junction sequences with no quality scores, so filtering was done differently. Libraries were prepared by immunoSEQ multiplex PCR; TCRdb keeps only in-frame clonotypes and omits some of them. V, J and clone size are taken as reported in that table, and D and trimming were inferred from the DNA itself. The sample carries some 480,000 clones, 65% to 80% recorded once. Study-wide results and limits: An expected dependence of interdonor clonotype sharing on sequencing depth was noted.

Germline CDR1 and CDR2: LNHNV and YYDKDF (reference sequence). Trimming stripped 5 bases from V and 4 bases from J, with 11 bases between. The CDR3 runs to 13 residues. This clone was seen only once. What it binds is unknown. J is TRBJ1-2 and V is TRBV15, with D possibly being TRBD1 (5 bases). This sequence originates from a woman aged 40 to 55 in good health. Some clones in this sample may be carry-over from other donors' samples. Material: PBMCs. This CDR3 is CATSDSTVYGYTF. The CDR3, as DNA: TGTGCCACCAGCGACTCGACAGTCTATGGCTACACCTTC. The variable domain in full, completed from reference TRBV15 and TRBJ1-2, reads DAMVIQNPRYQVTQFGKPVTLSCSQTLNHNVMYWYQQKSSQAPKLLFHYYDKDFNNEADTPDNFQSRRPNTSFCFLDIRSPGLGDTAMYLCATSDSTVYGYTFGSGTRLTVV.